This T cell receptor (beta chain) was identified during a study of T cell responses to AZD1222 COVID-19 vaccine. This clone has more than one count but fewer than ten. Its antigen is not known. TCRdb's table, derived via immunoSEQ multiplex PCR, lists solely in-frame clones and lacks some. This table holds under 50,000 clones, about four fifths found once. Whole-study findings and limits: There were repertoire samples only from the period after the peak T cell response.

With 3 bases removed from V and 6 bases from J, the gap between germline ends came to 11 bases. Germline V lookup: CDR1 MNHNS, CDR2 SASEGT. The CDR3 spans 14 residues. V gene TRBV6-1 combines with J gene TRBJ1-4; D is ambiguous. The TCR was taken from an adult who received the MenACWY meningococcal vaccine as a control. Here the sequenced sample was peripheral blood, taken 28 days after the second dose of the MenACWY control vaccine. The chain's CDR3 is CASSDSHRHEKLFF. DNA of the CDR3: TGTGCCAGCAGTGATTCACACCGGCATGAAAAACTGTTTTTT.